The table lists the clone carrying this TCR beta chain with a few counts. Its antigen is still unknown. Via MiXCR, TCRdb re-called the 5' RACE reads, giving one row per CDR3 protein. The sample gives 150,000 to 200,000 distinct CDR3 sequences, about 14% of which show up once; 14% is in the top ten. This sample was taken from a study of T-cell memory formation after mild COVID-19. This CDR3 is 15 amino acids long. CDR1 and CDR2 from the germline V gene are SGDLS and YYNGEE. The ends lost 1 base at V and 5 bases at J; junction bases unmatched: 5. General study findings and limits: While clones contracting from day 15 to 85 were balanced between CD4 and CD8, later expanders leaned CD4+. Contracting clones localized mainly to CM and EM when CD4+ and mainly to EMRA when CD8+.

The chain recombines TRBV9 with TRBJ2-5; 10 bases fit TRBD2. The sequencing sample was made of PBMCs or a T cell subset sorted from them (not recorded which). The receptor was isolated from an adult woman who had mild COVID-19 (a few samples of this study predate the infection). Cell type and time point are not known. CDR3 DNA: TGTGCCAGCAGCGTAATTAGCGGGGGGCGGGAGACCCAGTACTTC. Residues: CASSVISGGRETQYF.